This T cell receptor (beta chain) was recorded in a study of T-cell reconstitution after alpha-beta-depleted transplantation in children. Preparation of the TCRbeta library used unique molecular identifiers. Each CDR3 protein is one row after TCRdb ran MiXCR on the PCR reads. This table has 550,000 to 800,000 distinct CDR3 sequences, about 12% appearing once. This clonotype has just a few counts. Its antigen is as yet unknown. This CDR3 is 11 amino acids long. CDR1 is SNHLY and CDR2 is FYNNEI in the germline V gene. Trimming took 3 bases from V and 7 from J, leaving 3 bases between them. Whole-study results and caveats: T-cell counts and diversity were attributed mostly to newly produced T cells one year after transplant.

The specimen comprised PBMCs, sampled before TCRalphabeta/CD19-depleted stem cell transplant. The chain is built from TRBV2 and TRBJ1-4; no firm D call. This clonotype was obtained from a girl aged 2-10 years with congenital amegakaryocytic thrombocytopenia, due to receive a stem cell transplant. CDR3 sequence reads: CASSEGEKLFF. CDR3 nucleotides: TGTGCCAGCAGTGAGGGTGAAAAACTGTTTTTT. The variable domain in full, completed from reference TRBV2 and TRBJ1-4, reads EPEVTQTPSHQVTQMGQEVILRCVPISNHLYFYWYRQILGQKVEFLVSFYNNEISEKSEIFDDQFSVERPDGSNFTLKIRSTKLEDSAMYFCASSEGEKLFFGSGTQLSVL.